A single sample gave rise to the 11 T cell receptor beta chains below, sequenced in a study of blood T cell repertoires in COVID-19. TCRdb's table, derived via immunoSEQ multiplex PCR, lists solely in-frame clones and lacks some. The sample includes roughly 100,000 clones, around 76% of them seen just once. Sequencing input: peripheral blood. The origin of the receptors is a woman aged 65 to 85 with acute or convalescent COVID-19.

This clone was recorded only once. The gene calls are TRBV7-9 and TRBJ1-2, with 8 bases matching TRBD1. Germline loops: CDR1 SEHNR, CDR2 FQNEAQ (reference sequence). CDR3 size: 15 residues. After removal of 4 bases from V and 2 bases from J, the junction contained 6 bases not matched to a gene. This chain's CDR3 is CASSSSGGVNYGYTF. CDR3 sequence (DNA): TGTGCCAGCAGCTCGTCAGGGGGCGTAAACTATGGCTACACCTTC.

This clone was detected a few times. This chain connects TRBV7-9 to TRBJ1-6; 8 bases fit TRBD1. This CDR3 is built from 14 residues. V dropped 11 bases and J dropped 7; count of bases not matched to a gene: 10. Germline CDR1 SEHNR, CDR2 FQNEAQ (reference sequence). CDR3 sequence (DNA): TGTGCCGCACAAAGCAGGGGGCAAAATTCACCCCTCCACTTT. Translation gives CAAQSRGQNSPLHF.

The V gene is TRBV10-1, the J gene TRBJ1-1; 9 bases fit TRBD1. J lost 6 bases, V lost 4 bases, and 6 bases had no gene match. The CDR3 has 14 amino acids. The germline gives CDR1 WNHNN, CDR2 SYGVQD (reference sequence). As DNA, the CDR3 is TGCGCCAGCAGTGCGGGACAGGGAGTCCCTGAAGCTTTCTTT. Translating gives CASSAGQGVPEAFF.

The rearrangement uses TRBV12-3 or TRBV12-4 and TRBJ1-2; TRBD1 agrees at 9 bases. This CDR3 is built from 13 residues. V lost 6 bases and J lost 5; bases outside the gene matches: 4. Here the CDR3 reads CASSRQGGYGYTF. The CDR3 DNA is TGTGCCAGCAGCAGACAGGGGGGGTATGGCTACACCTTC.

This rearrangement joins TRBV29-1 to TRBJ2-7; D unresolved. The germline V and J ends were trimmed by 0 bases and 6 bases, with 12 bases remaining between them. Germline loops: CDR1 SQVTM, CDR2 ANQGSEA. This CDR3 has 13 residues. In DNA, the CDR3 is TGCAGCGTTGAAGATCCCGCCGACACCGAGCAGTACTTC. Translating it yields CSVEDPADTEQYF.

The gene calls are TRBV7-9 and TRBJ2-7, with D possibly TRBD1 on 6 matching bases. The V and J ends lost 7 bases and 3 bases respectively, with 13 bases between them. The CDR3 totals 13 residues. Germline V gene data show CDR1 as SEHNR and CDR2 as FQNEAQ (reference sequence). CDR3 nucleotide sequence: TGTGCCAGCACCGGGGACATCGTCTACGAGCAGTACTTC. This encodes CASTGDIVYEQYF.

This clone came up a few times. The chain is built from TRBV27 and TRBJ2-1, with TRBD2 as a possible D gene (5 bases). The CDR3 is made up of 15 amino acids. Trimming shortened V by 4 bases and J by 0 bases, and 10 bases separated the two germline ends. The germline V gene encodes CDR1 MNHEY and CDR2 SMNVEV (reference sequence). The CDR3 here is CASSSDRGSYNEQFF. CDR3 sequence (DNA): TGTGCCAGCAGTTCCGACCGGGGCTCCTACAATGAGCAGTTCTTC.

This clone showed up just a few times. The chain joins TRBV6-2 or TRBV6-3 to TRBJ1-1; a weak D match, TRBD1 (5 bases). The CDR3 has 16 amino acids. Germline V gene sequence: CDR1 MNHEY, CDR2 SVGEGT. V gave up 3 bases and J gave up 2 bases, with 16 bases separating them. CDR3 sequence (DNA): TGTGCCAGCAGTTATAAGAGGAGAAGGGGTAACACTGAAGCTTTCTTT. Its translation: CASSYKRRRGNTEAFF.

V and J are TRBV5-1 and TRBJ2-1; no firm D call. V lost 4 bases and J lost 5, with 13 bases in between. The CDR3 runs 14 residues. CDR1 and CDR2 (germline): SGHRS, YFSETQ. The CDR3 sequence is CASSQVDYNNEQFF. CDR3 bases: TGCGCCAGCAGCCAGGTCGATTATAACAATGAGCAGTTCTTC.

Only one count was recorded for this clone. The chain is built from TRBV5-1 and TRBJ2-1; TRBD2 agrees at 7 bases. Germline V CDR1 and CDR2: SGHRS, YFSETQ. After removal of 3 bases from V and 3 bases from J, the junction contained 9 bases not matched to a gene. This CDR3 has 16 residues. The CDR3 nucleotides are TGCGCCAGCAGCTCCCCCGTGGGCGGGGGCTACAATGAGCAGTTCTTC. Amino acid sequence: CASSSPVGGGYNEQFF.

V is TRBV30 and J is TRBJ2-3; TRBD1 aligns across 9 bases. Trimming at V came to 2 bases and at J to 4 bases, leaving 10 bases not matched to a gene. CDR1 and CDR2 from the germline V gene are GTSNPN and SVGIG (reference sequence). The CDR3 consists of 16 residues. CDR3: CAWSRGQGGGPDTQYF. CDR3 sequence (DNA): TGTGCCTGGAGTCGGGGACAGGGAGGAGGCCCAGATACGCAGTATTTT.